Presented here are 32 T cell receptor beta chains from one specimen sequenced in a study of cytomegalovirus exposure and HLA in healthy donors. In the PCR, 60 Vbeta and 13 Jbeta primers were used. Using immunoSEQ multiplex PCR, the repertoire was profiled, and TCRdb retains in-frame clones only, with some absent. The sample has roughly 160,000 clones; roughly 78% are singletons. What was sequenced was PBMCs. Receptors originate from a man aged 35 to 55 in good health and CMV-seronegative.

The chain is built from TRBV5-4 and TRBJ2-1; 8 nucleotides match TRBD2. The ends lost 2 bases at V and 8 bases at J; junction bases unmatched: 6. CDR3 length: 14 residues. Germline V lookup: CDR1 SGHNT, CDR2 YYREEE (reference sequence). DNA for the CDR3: TGTGCCAGCAGCTTCGGGACTAGTGTAGATGAGCAGTTCTTC. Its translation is CASSFGTSVDEQFF.

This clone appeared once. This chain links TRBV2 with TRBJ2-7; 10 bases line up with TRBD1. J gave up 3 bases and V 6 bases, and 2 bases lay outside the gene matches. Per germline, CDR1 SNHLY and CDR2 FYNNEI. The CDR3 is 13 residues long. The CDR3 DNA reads TGTGCCAGCAGCGGGACAGGGGACTACGAGCAGTACTTC. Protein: CASSGTGDYEQYF.

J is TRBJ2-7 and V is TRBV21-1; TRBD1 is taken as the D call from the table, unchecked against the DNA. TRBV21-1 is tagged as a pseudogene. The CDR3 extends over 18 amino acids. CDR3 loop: CASSAKTPGQGLCYEQYF. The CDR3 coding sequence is TGTGCCAGCAGCGCTAAAACACCGGGACAGGGTTTATGCTACGAGCAGTACTTC.

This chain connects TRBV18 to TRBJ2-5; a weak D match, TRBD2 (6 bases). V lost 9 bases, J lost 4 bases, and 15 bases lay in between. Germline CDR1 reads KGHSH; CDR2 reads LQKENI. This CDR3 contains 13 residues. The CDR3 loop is CASNRRGRETQYF. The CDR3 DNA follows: TGTGCCAGTAATAGGCGGGGTAGAGAGACCCAGTACTTC.

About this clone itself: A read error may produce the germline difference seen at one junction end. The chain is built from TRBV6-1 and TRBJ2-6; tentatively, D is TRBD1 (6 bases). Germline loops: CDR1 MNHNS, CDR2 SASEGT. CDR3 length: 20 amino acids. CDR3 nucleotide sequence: TGTGCCAGCAGTGAAGATTATTGGGACAACGGCGCCTCTGGGGCCAACGGCCTGACTTTC. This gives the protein CASSEDYWDNGASGANGLTF.

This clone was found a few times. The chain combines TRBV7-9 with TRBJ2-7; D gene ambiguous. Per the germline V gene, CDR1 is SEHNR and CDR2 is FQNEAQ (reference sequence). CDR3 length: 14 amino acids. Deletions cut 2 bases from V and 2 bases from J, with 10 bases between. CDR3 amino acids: CASSLTVGTYEQYF. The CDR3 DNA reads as TGTGCCAGCAGCTTAACGGTCGGTACCTACGAGCAGTACTTC.

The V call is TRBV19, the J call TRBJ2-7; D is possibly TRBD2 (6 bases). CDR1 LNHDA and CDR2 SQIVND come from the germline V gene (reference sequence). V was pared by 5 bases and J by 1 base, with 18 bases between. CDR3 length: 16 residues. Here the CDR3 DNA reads TGTGCCAGTAGTTCGCGGGGCAGGAGGGAATCCTACGAGCAGTACTTC. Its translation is CASSSRGRRESYEQYF.

CDR3 region: CASSLDNNYEQYF. The CDR3 nucleotides are TGTGCCAGCAGCCTGGACAACAACTACGAGCAGTACTTC. The rearrangement uses TRBV9 and TRBJ2-7; TRBD1 might be the D (5 bases). The CDR3 totals 13 residues. Germline V CDR1 and CDR2: SGDLS, YYNGEE. V lost 4 bases to trimming and J lost 3 bases, with 11 bases between them.

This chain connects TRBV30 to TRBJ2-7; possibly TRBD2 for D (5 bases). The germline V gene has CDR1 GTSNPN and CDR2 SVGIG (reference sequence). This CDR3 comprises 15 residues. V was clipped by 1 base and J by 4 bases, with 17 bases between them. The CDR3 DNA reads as TGTGCCTGGAGTGGTGAGAGGGCTCTTGGGTACGAGCAGTACTTC. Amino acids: CAWSGERALGYEQYF.

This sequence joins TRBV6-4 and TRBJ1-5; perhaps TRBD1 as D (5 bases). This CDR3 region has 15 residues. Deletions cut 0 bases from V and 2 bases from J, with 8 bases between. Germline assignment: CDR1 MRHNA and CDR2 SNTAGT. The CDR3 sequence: CASSDSGEGNQPQHF. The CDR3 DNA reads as TGTGCCAGCAGTGACTCAGGGGAGGGCAATCAGCCCCAGCATTTT.

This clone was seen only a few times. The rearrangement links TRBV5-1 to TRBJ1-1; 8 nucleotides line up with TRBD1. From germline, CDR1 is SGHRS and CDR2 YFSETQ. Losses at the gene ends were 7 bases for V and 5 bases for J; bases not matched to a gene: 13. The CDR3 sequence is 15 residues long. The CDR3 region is CASSPGGGTGTEAFF. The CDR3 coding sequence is TGCGCCAGCTCGCCAGGGGGCGGAACGGGAACTGAAGCTTTCTTT.

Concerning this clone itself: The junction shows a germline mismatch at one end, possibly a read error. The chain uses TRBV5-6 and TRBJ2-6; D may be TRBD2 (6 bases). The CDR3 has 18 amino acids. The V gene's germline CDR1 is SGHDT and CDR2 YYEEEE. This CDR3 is CASSLGGVLSSGANGLTF. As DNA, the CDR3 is TGTGCCAGCAGCTTGGGCGGGGTCCTAAGCTCTGGGGCCAACGGCCTGACTTTC.

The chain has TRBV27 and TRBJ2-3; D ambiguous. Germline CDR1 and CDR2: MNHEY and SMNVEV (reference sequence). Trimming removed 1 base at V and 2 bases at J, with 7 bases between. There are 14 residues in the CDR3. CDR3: CASSLFRVTDTQYF. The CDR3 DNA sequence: TGTGCCAGCAGTTTATTCCGGGTCACAGATACGCAGTATTTT.

The CDR3 DNA sequence: TGCAGCGTTGAAAGGAGGGGCAATGAGCAGTTCTTC. This encodes CSVERRGNEQFF. The chain has TRBV29-1 and TRBJ2-1, with D tentatively TRBD2 (6 bases). Trimming left V 2 bases short and J 6 bases short, with 8 bases between. Germline CDR1 reads SQVTM; CDR2 reads ANQGSEA. The CDR3 totals 12 residues.

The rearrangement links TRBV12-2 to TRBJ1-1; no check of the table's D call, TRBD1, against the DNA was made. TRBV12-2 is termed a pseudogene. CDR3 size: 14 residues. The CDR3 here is CASRLGRAYPEAFF. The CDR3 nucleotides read TGTGCAAGTCGCTTAGGCAGGGCATATCCTGAAGCTTTCTTT.

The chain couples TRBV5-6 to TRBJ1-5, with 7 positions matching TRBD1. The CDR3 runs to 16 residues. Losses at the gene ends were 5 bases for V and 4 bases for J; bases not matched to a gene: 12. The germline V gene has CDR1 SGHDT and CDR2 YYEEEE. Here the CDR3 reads CASSRPTGDLNQPQHF. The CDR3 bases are TGTGCCAGCAGTCGTCCTACAGGGGACCTAAATCAGCCCCAGCATTTT.

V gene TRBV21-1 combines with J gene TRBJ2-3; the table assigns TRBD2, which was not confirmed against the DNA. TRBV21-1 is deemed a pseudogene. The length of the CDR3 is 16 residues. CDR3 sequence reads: CASSIRTSGSTDTQYF. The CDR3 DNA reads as TGTGCCAGCAGCATCAGGACTAGCGGGAGCACAGATACGCAGTATTTT.

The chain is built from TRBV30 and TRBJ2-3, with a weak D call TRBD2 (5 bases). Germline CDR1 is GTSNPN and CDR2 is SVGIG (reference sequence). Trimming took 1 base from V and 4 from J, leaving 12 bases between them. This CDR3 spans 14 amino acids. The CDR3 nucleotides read TGTGCCTGGAGTGGCGGGTACGCGGCAGATACGCAGTATTTT. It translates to CAWSGGYAADTQYF.

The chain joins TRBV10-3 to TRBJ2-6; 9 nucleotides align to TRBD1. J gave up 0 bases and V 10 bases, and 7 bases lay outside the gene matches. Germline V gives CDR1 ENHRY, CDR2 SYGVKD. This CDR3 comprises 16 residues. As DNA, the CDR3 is TGTGCCACCGGGACAGGGTTGAGCTCTGGGGCCAACGTCCTGACTTTC. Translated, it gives CATGTGLSSGANVLTF.

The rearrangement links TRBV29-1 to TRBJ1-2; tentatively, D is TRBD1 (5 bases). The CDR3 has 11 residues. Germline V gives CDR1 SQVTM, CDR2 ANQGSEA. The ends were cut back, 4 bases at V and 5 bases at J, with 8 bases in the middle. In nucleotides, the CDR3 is TGCAGCGTTGGGCAGGGATATGGCTACACCTTC. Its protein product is CSVGQGYGYTF.

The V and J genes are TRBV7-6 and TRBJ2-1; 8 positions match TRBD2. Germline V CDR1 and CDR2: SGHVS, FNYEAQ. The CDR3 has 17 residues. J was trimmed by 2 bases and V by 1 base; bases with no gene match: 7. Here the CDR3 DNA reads TGTGCCAGCAGCTTAGGGGCGGGAGGACCTACCTACAATGAGCAGTTCTTC. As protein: CASSLGAGGPTYNEQFF.

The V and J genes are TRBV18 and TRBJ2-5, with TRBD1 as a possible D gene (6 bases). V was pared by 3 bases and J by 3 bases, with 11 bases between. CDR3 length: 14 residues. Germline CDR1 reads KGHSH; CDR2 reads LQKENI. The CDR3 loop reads CASSPLRTEETQYF. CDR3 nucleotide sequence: TGTGCCAGCTCACCGTTAAGGACAGAAGAGACCCAGTACTTC.

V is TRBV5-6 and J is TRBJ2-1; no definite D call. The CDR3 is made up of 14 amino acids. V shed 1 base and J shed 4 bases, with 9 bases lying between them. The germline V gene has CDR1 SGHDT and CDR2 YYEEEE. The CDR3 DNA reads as TGTGCCAGCAGCTTGCAGTTACAGTACAATGAGCAGTTCTTC. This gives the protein CASSLQLQYNEQFF.

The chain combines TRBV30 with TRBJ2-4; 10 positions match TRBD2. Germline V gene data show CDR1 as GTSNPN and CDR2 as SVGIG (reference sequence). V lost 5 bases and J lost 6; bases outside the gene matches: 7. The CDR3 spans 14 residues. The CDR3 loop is CAWGPAGGANIQYF. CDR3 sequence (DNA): TGTGCCTGGGGCCCAGCGGGAGGGGCAAACATTCAGTACTTC.

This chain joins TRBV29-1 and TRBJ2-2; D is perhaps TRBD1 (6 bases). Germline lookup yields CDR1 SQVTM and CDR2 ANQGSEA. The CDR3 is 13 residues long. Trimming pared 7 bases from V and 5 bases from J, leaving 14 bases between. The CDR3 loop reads CSARGWGTGELFF. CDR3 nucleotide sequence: TGCAGCGCGAGGGGGTGGGGGACCGGGGAGCTGTTTTTT.

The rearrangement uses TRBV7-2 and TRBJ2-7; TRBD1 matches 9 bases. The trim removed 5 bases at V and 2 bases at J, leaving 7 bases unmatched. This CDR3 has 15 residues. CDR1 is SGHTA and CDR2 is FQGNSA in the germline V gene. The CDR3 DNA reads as TGTGCCAGCAGCGCAACCGGGACAGGGCCCTACGAGCAGTACTTC. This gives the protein CASSATGTGPYEQYF.

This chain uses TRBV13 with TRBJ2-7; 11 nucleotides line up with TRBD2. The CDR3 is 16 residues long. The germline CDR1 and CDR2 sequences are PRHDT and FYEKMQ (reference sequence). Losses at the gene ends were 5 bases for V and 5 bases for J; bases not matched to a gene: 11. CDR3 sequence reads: CASSQKHSGRAHEQYF. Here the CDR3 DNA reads TGTGCCAGCAGCCAGAAGCATAGCGGGAGGGCCCACGAGCAGTACTTC.

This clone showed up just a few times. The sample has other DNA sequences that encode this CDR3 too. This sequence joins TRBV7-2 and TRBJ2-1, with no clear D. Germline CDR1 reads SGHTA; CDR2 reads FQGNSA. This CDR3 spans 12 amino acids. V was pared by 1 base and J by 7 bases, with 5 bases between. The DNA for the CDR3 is TGTGCCAGCAGCTTAGGGGCGAATGAGCAGTTCTTC. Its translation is CASSLGANEQFF.

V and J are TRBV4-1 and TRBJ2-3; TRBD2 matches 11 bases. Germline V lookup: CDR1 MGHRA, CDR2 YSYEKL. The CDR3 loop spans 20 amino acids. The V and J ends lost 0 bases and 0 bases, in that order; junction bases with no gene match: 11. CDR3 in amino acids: CASSQEQGAGLAGSTDTQYF. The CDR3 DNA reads TGCGCCAGCAGCCAAGAACAGGGGGCTGGACTAGCGGGCAGCACAGATACGCAGTATTTT.

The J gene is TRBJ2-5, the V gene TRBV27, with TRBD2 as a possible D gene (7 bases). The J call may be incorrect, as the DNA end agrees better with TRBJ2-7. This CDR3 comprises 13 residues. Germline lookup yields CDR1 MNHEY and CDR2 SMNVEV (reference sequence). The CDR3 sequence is CASSLWGGSEQYF. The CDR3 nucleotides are TGTGCCAGCAGTCTATGGGGGGGCTCCGAGCAGTACTTC.

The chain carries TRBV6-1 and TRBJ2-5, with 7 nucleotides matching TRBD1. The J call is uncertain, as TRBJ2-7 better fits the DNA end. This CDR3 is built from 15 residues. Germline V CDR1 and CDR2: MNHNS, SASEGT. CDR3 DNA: TGTGCCAGCAGTGGGGACAGTTTCAATACCTACGAGCAGTACTTC. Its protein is CASSGDSFNTYEQYF.

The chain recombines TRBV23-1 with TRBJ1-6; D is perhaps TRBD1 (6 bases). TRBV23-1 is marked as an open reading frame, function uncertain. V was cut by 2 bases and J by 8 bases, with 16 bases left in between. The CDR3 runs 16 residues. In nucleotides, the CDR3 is TGCGCCAGCAGTCAACCCGGATACAGGGTGGATTCACCCCTCCACTTT. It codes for CASSQPGYRVDSPLHF.